Each of the 22 T cell receptor beta chains below was sequenced from the same sample in a study of T cell responses to AZD1222 COVID-19 vaccine (dated by TCRdb to about 2021). The method behind the library was the immunoSEQ multiplex PCR assay. Drawn from immuneACCESS, this table holds only the in-frame rearrangements with V and J called that TCRdb kept. Clones are partly lost; checked studies trace under half to an unresolved V gene and leave the rest unexplained. Counted in this sample were over 65,000 clones; 85% to 90% of them appeared once. The ten largest make up roughly 7.6% of the sample. This specimen's time point label, per the study, means: baseline before first vaccination. Material: peripheral blood, obtained on day 0 of AZD1222 vaccination. Receptors originate from an adult in good health.

The genes are TRBV5-1 and TRBJ2-6, with D uncertain. Germline loops: CDR1 SGHRS, CDR2 YFSETQ. Trimming removed 0 bases from V and 0 bases from J, with 10 bases in between. This CDR3 contains 17 residues. The chain's CDR3 is CASSLERALSGANVLTF. The CDR3, as DNA: TGCGCCAGCAGCTTGGAAAGAGCCCTCTCTGGGGCCAACGTCCTGACTTTC.

On this clone: It is unclear where the CDR3 begins or ends on the DNA, so no DNA is shown, and the CDR3 is as TCRdb lists it. The chain couples TRBV5-6 to TRBJ1-2. The germline V gene encodes CDR1 SGHDT and CDR2 YYEEEE. The CDR3 spans 16 amino acids, including both terminal residues. The CDR3 region is CASRISGTSGRSGYTF.

This sequence joins TRBV2 and TRBJ1-5, with D tentatively TRBD1 (5 bases). Between the trimmed V and J ends, which lost 5 bases and 2 bases, there was a span of 10 bases. The CDR3 is 14 amino acids. CDR1 and CDR2 from the germline V gene are SNHLY and FYNNEI. The CDR3 DNA sequence: TGTGCCAGCAGTCCGGGGGACGGCAATCAGCCCCAGCATTTT. Amino acids: CASSPGDGNQPQHF.

The chain employs TRBV5-4 and TRBJ1-1, with 8 bases fitting TRBD1. Looked up from germline, CDR1 is SGHNT and CDR2 is YYREEE (reference sequence). This CDR3 region has 16 residues. V lost 3 bases and J lost 2; bases outside the gene matches: 9. In DNA, the CDR3 is TGTGCCAGCAGCTCCGGGACAGGAGGGGGAAACACTGAAGCTTTCTTT. Translated, it gives CASSSGTGGGNTEAFF.

V gene TRBV7-3 combines with J gene TRBJ1-2, with a possible D match to TRBD1 (5 bases). Germline V gene sequence: CDR1 SGHTA, CDR2 FQGTGA. CDR3 length: 14 residues. V lost 2 bases, J lost 6 bases, and 13 bases lay in between. CDR3 in DNA: TGTGCCAGCAGCTTAGGGGGACCCATTGATGGCTACACCTTC. Translated: CASSLGGPIDGYTF.

The chain combines TRBV2 with TRBJ2-5, with a possible D match to TRBD1 (6 bases). Trimming cost V 4 bases and J 10 bases, with 16 bases left between them. CDR3 size: 13 residues. Germline assignment: CDR1 SNHLY and CDR2 FYNNEI. The CDR3 region has the DNA TGTGCCAGCAGTGGGACAGCCTTCGAGGGCCAGTACTTC. This sequence encodes CASSGTAFEGQYF. Supplemented by reference TRBV2 and TRBJ2-5, the full variable domain reads EPEVTQTPSHQVTQMGQEVILRCVPISNHLYFYWYRQILGQKVEFLVSFYNNEISEKSEIFDDQFSVERPDGSNFTLKIRSTKLEDSAMYFCASSGTAFEGQYFGPGTRLLVL.

V and J are TRBV3-1 (or the pseudogene TRBV3-2) and TRBJ1-3; possibly TRBD1 for D (5 bases). This CDR3 spans 15 amino acids. The germline gives CDR1 LGHDT, CDR2 YNNKEL (reference sequence). Deletions cut 7 bases from V and 0 bases from J, with 13 bases between. The CDR3 DNA sequence: TGTGCCAGCACGGAGGGGCTGAGCTCTGGAAACACCATATATTTT. This sequence encodes CASTEGLSSGNTIYF.

The chain carries TRBV7-9 and TRBJ2-3, with 12 bases fitting TRBD2. The germline CDR1 and CDR2 sequences are SEHNR and FQNEAQ (reference sequence). The CDR3 length is 17 residues. J was trimmed by 2 bases and V by 5 bases; bases with no gene match: 8. Here the CDR3 reads CASSMTGTSGSTDTQYF. DNA for the CDR3: TGTGCCAGCAGCATGACCGGGACTAGCGGGTCCACAGATACGCAGTATTTT. The complete variable domain, with remaining parts taken from reference TRBV7-9 and TRBJ2-3, reads DTGVSQNPRHKITKRGQNVTFRCDPISEHNRLYWYRQTLGQGPEFLTYFQNEAQLEKSRLLSDRFSAERPKGSFSTLEIQRTEQGDSAMYLCASSMTGTSGSTDTQYFGPGTRLTVL.

The chain is built from TRBV7-2 and TRBJ2-2; 8 bases map to TRBD2. CDR1 and CDR2 (germline): SGHTA, FQGNSA. The CDR3 is 14 residues long. J was trimmed by 6 bases and V by 5 bases; bases with no gene match: 5. The CDR3 nucleotides read TGTGCCAGCAGCCCCCGGGGGGGAGCCGGGGAGCTGTTTTTT. It is translated as CASSPRGGAGELFF.

The gene calls are TRBV2 and TRBJ1-4; D unresolved. The CDR3 totals 14 residues. The V end was cut by 1 base, the J end by 4 bases, with 7 bases between. CDR1 and CDR2 (germline): SNHLY, FYNNEI. The CDR3 DNA reads TGTGCCAGCAGTGAAGACGGCCTTAATGAAAAACTGTTTTTT. Translating it yields CASSEDGLNEKLFF.

CDR3 sequence reads: CASSIVARGLLSGANVLTF. CDR3 in DNA: TGTGCCAGTAGTATAGTCGCCAGGGGTCTTCTCTCTGGGGCCAACGTCCTGACTTTC. This chain connects TRBV19 to TRBJ2-6; D possibly corresponds to TRBD1 (6 bases). Germline V lookup: CDR1 LNHDA, CDR2 SQIVND (reference sequence). The V end lost 1 base, the J end lost 0 bases, and 16 bases lay between the germline ends. The CDR3 is made up of 19 amino acids.

J is TRBJ2-5 and V is TRBV5-8, with D possibly called TRBD1 or TRBD2 (5 bases each). Per the germline V gene, CDR1 is SGHTS and CDR2 is YDEGEE. V was pared by 5 bases and J by 5 bases, with 19 bases between. This CDR3 is built from 15 residues. The DNA of the CDR3 is TGTGCCAGCAGGCTAGCACTAGTGGGGGTCGAGACCCAGTACTTC. The encoded protein is CASRLALVGVETQYF.

The V and J genes are TRBV2 and TRBJ1-2, with 8 bases identical to TRBD1. V lost 4 bases to trimming and J lost 4 bases; unmatched junction nucleotides: 14. The CDR3 covers 17 residues. Germline lookup yields CDR1 SNHLY and CDR2 FYNNEI. This chain's CDR3 is CASSAKGTGFPSYGYTF. Written as DNA, the CDR3 is TGTGCCAGCAGTGCCAAGGGGACAGGCTTTCCGAGCTATGGCTACACCTTC.

The chain joins TRBV5-1 to TRBJ1-5; a possible D gene is TRBD1 (6 bases). Germline assignment: CDR1 SGHRS and CDR2 YFSETQ. This CDR3 has 18 residues. V lost 1 base, J lost 0 bases, and 17 bases lay in between. CDR3 sequence (DNA): TGCGCCAGCAGCTTGACCTTTACCGGGACAAATAGCAATCAGCCCCAGCATTTT. Amino acid sequence: CASSLTFTGTNSNQPQHF.

The rearrangement links TRBV28 to TRBJ1-2, with D hard to call. The germline V and J ends were trimmed by 2 bases and 4 bases, with 8 bases remaining between them. Germline CDR1 MDHEN, CDR2 SYDVKM. The CDR3 covers 13 residues. In DNA form, the CDR3 reads TGTGCCAGCAGTTTAGGAGGGATCTATGGCTACACCTTC. Amino acid sequence: CASSLGGIYGYTF.

V is TRBV28 and J is TRBJ2-6; 7 nucleotides match TRBD1. Germline-derived CDR1 and CDR2 are MDHEN and SYDVKM. The CDR3 has 16 residues. J lost 2 bases, V lost 5 bases, and 6 bases had no gene match. The CDR3 reads CASSTGAIPGANVLTF. For the CDR3, the DNA is TGTGCCAGCAGTACAGGGGCCATACCTGGGGCCAACGTCCTGACTTTC. Based on the CDR3 plus reference TRBV28 and TRBJ2-6, the full variable domain is DVKVTQSSRYLVKRTGEKVFLECVQDMDHENMFWYRQDPGLGLRLIYFSYDVKMKEKGDIPEGYSVSREKKERFSLILESASTNQTSMYLCASSTGAIPGANVLTFGAGSRLTVL.

The chain carries TRBV18 and TRBJ1-5, with D unclear. Germline V gives CDR1 KGHSH, CDR2 LQKENI. CDR3 length: 15 residues. Trimming took off 0 bases at V and 3 bases at J, with 9 bases between the two ends. CDR3 sequence reads: CASSPPGAFNQPQHF. The CDR3 nucleotides are TGTGCCAGCTCACCACCTGGCGCGTTCAATCAGCCCCAGCATTTT.

The genes are TRBV2 and TRBJ2-1; the D gene is possibly TRBD2 (6 bases). The length of the CDR3 is 11 residues. Germline V CDR1 and CDR2: SNHLY, FYNNEI. V was clipped by 4 bases and J by 14 bases, with 12 bases between them. The CDR3, as DNA: TGTGCCAGCAGTGTACTAGCCTCAGAGTTCTTC. Protein sequence: CASSVLASEFF.

This chain joins TRBV19 and TRBJ2-2; 8 bases are a match to TRBD1. From germline, CDR1 is LNHDA and CDR2 SQIVND (reference sequence). J was trimmed by 4 bases and V by 5 bases; bases with no gene match: 9. The CDR3 has 16 amino acids. The CDR3 loop is CASSSSGGVSTGELFF. CDR3 bases: TGTGCCAGTAGTTCCTCAGGGGGCGTGAGCACCGGGGAGCTGTTTTTT.

This clone was recorded only once. The chain carries TRBV4-1 and TRBJ1-1; the match to TRBD1 covers 7 bases. After removal of 4 bases from V and 1 base from J, the junction contained 6 bases not matched to a gene. The CDR3 totals 15 residues. CDR1 is MGHRA and CDR2 is YSYEKL in the germline V gene. The CDR3 bases are TGCGCCAGCAGCCTCCCCGGGACAGCGAACACTGAAGCTTTCTTT. Its protein product is CASSLPGTANTEAFF.

V and J are TRBV28 and TRBJ2-1; D is perhaps TRBD2 (5 bases). Germline V gives CDR1 MDHEN, CDR2 SYDVKM. V lost 6 bases and J 15 bases, leaving 30 bases between the germline ends. This CDR3 is built from 16 residues. The CDR3 reads CASSFPKGGPLWEGFF. CDR3 DNA sequence: TGTGCCAGCAGCTTCCCTAAAGGAGGCCCCCTTTGGGAAGGGTTCTTC.

The rearrangement links TRBV6-5 to TRBJ2-7; 8 bases map to TRBD1. After removal of 7 bases from V and 2 bases from J, the junction contained 7 bases not matched to a gene. This CDR3 spans 14 amino acids. Germline V gene lookup returns CDR1 MNHEY and CDR2 SVGAGI. The CDR3 protein is CASMTGQGPYEQYF. The CDR3 nucleotides are TGTGCCAGCATGACCGGACAGGGCCCCTACGAGCAGTACTTC.